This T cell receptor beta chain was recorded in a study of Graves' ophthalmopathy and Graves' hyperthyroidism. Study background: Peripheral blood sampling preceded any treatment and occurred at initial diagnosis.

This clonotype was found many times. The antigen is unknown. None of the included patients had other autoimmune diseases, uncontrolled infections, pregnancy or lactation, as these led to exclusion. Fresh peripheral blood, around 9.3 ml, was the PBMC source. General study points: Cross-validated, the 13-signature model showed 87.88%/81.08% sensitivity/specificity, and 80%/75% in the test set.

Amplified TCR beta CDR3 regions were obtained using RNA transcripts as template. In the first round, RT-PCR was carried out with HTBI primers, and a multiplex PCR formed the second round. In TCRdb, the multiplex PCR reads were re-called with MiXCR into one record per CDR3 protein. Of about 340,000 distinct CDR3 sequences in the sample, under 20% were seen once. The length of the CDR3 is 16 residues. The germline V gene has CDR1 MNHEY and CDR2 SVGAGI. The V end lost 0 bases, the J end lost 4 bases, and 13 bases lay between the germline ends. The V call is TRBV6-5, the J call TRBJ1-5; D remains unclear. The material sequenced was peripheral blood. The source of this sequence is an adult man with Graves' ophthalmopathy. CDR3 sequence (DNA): TGTGCCAGCAGTTACTCCGTGACCGCTTTAAATCAGCCCCAGCATTTT. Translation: CASSYSVTALNQPQHF.